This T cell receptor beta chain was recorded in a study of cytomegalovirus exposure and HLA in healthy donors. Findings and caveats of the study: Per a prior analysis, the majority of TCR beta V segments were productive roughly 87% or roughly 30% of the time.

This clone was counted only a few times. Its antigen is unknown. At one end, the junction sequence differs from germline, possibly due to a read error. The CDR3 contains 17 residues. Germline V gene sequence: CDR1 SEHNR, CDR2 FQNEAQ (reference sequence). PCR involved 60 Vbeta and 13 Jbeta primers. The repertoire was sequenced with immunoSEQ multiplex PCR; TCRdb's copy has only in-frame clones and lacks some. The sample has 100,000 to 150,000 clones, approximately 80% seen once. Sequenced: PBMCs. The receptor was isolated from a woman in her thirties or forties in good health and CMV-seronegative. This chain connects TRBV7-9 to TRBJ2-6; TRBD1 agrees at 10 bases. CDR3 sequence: CSSSPRDRGTGANVLTF. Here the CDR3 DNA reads TGTTCCAGCAGCCCCCGGGACAGGGGAACTGGGGCCAACGTCCTGACTTTC.